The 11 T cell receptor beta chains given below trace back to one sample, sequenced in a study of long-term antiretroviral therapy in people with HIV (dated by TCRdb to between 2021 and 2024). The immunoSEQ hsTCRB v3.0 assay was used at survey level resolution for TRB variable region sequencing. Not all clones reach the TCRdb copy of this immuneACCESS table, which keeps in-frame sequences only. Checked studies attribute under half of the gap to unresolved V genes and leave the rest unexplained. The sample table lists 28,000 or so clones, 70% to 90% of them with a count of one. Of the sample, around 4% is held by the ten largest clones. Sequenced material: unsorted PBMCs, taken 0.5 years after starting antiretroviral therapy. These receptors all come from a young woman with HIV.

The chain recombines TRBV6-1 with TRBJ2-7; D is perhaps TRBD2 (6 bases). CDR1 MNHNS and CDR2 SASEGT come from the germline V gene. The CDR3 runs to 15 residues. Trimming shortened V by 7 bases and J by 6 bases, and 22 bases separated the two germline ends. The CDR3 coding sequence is TGTGCCAGCACTCCTGGCGGAGGGAGGTATAGCGAGCAGTACTTC. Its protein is CASTPGGGRYSEQYF.

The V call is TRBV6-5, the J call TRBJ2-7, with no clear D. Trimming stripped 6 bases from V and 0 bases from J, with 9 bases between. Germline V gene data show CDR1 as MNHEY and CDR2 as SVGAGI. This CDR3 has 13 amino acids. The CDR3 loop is CASSRPSSYEQYF. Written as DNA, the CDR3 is TGTGCCAGCAGCCGACCGAGCTCCTACGAGCAGTACTTC.

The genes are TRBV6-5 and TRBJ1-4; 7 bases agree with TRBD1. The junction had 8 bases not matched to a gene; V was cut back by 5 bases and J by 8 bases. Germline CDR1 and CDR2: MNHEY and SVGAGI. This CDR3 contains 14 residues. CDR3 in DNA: TGTGCCAGCAGTCACAGGGGCCCACGGGAAAAACTGTTTTTT. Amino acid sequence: CASSHRGPREKLFF.

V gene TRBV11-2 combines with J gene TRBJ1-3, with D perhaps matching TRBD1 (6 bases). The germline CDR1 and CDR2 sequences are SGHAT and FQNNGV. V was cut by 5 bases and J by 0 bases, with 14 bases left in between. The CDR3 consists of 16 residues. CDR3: CASSRGGTLSGNTIYF. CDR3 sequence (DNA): TGTGCCAGCAGCCGCGGGGGGACACTCTCTGGAAACACCATATATTTT.

The DNA for the CDR3 is TGTGCCAGCAGAAACTTAGCGGGGGAGCAGTTCTTC. It encodes CASRNLAGEQFF. The chain links TRBV6-4 to TRBJ2-1, with 8 bases identical to TRBD2. The CDR3 spans 12 residues. Trimming removed 6 bases from V and 10 bases from J; junction bases left unmatched: 5. The germline CDR1 and CDR2 sequences are MRHNA and SNTAGT.

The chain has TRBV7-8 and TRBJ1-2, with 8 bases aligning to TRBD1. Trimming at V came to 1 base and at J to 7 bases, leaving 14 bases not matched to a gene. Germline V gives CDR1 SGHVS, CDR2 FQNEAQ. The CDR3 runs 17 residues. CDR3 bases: TGTGCCAGCAGCTTAGGGTCAGGGGGCTCTGCCTTCGGTGGCTACACCTTC. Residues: CASSLGSGGSAFGGYTF. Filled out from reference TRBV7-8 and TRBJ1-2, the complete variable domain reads GAGVSQSPRYKVAKRGQDVALRCDPISGHVSLFWYQQALGQGPEFLTYFQNEAQLDKSGLPSDRFFAERPEGSVSTLKIQRTQQEDSAVYLCASSLGSGGSAFGGYTFGSGTRLTVV.

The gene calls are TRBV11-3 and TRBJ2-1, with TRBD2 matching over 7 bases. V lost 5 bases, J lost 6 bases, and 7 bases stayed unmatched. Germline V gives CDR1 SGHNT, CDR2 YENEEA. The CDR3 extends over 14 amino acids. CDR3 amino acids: CASSRLATGNEQFF. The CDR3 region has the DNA TGTGCCAGCAGCCGACTAGCTACAGGCAATGAGCAGTTCTTC.

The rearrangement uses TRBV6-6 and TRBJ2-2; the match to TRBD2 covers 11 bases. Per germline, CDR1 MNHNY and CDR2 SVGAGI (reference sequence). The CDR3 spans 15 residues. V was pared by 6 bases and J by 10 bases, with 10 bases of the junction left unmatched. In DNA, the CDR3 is TGTGCCAGCAGAACTAGACTAGCGGGATTTCCGGAGCTGTTTTTT. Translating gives CASRTRLAGFPELFF.

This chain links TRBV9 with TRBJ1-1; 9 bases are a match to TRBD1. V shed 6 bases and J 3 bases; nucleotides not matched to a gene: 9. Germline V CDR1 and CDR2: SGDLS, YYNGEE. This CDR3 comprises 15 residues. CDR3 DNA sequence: TGTGCCAGCACCTCAGAACAGGGGGCGTACACTGAAGCTTTCTTT. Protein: CASTSEQGAYTEAFF.

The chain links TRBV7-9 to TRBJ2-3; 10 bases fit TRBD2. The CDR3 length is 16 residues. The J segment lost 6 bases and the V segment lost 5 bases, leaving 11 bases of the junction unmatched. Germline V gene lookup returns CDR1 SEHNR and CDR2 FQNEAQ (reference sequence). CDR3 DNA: TGTGCCAGCAGCCCCCCGCCTAGCGGGAGAGGGGATACGCAGTATTTT. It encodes CASSPPPSGRGDTQYF.

CDR3 sequence (DNA): TGTGCCAGCAGCGCCTTGGGGGGATCTGGAAACACCATATATTTT. This translates into CASSALGGSGNTIYF. V usage is TRBV9 and J usage is TRBJ1-3; a possible D gene is TRBD1 (5 bases). Germline CDR1 and CDR2: SGDLS and YYNGEE. Trimming pared 3 bases from V and 1 base from J, leaving 11 bases between. This CDR3 has 15 amino acids.